The 18 T cell receptor beta chains in this list originate from one sample, sequenced in a study of T cell responses to AZD1222 COVID-19 vaccine. Sequenced by immunoSEQ multiplex PCR; TCRdb stores in-frame clones only, minus some. Altogether approximately 140,000 clones are present, about nine tenths being singletons, with the ten largest covering under 2%. Here the sequenced sample was peripheral blood, taken 28 days after the second AZD1222 dose. These receptors were taken from an adult who received the AZD1222 COVID-19 vaccine.

This chain links TRBV6-5 with TRBJ1-1, with 7 bases fitting TRBD1. The CDR3 runs 15 residues. V trimming: 2 bases; J trimming: 4 bases; junction bases outside the gene matches: 7. Per the germline V gene, CDR1 is MNHEY and CDR2 is SVGAGI. For the CDR3, the DNA is TGTGCCAGCAGTTACATAACAGGGGAAGGCACTGAAGCTTTCTTT. Translated, it gives CASSYITGEGTEAFF.

The gene calls are TRBV5-1 and TRBJ2-5; 11 nucleotides agree with TRBD1. Trimming at V came to 4 bases and at J to 5 bases, leaving 10 bases not matched to a gene. CDR1 is SGHRS and CDR2 is YFSETQ in the germline V gene. CDR3 size: 16 residues. CDR3 DNA sequence: TGCGCCAGCAGCCTGTATGGACAGGGGGCAGGGGAGACCCAGTACTTC. Amino acids: CASSLYGQGAGETQYF.

The chain is built from TRBV7-9 and TRBJ2-3; 8 bases are a match to TRBD2. In germline, CDR1 is SEHNR, CDR2 FQNEAQ (reference sequence). After removal of 7 bases from V and 1 base from J, the junction contained 13 bases not matched to a gene. The CDR3 spans 17 residues. CDR3 DNA sequence: TGTGCCAGCACCTTCACGGGGGGGACTCGACGCACAGATACGCAGTATTTT. Its protein product is CASTFTGGTRRTDTQYF.

The chain employs TRBV5-4 and TRBJ1-1; D perhaps matches TRBD1 (6 bases). CDR1 is SGHNT, CDR2 YYREEE, per germline (reference sequence). V shed 4 bases and J shed 4 bases, with 14 bases lying between them. The CDR3 consists of 14 residues. Here the CDR3 reads CASSGIQGRTEAFF. The DNA of the CDR3 is TGTGCCAGCAGCGGAATACAGGGCCGCACTGAAGCTTTCTTT.

This chain links TRBV7-3 with TRBJ1-6, with no clear D. The CDR3 extends over 13 amino acids. In germline, CDR1 is SGHTA, CDR2 FQGTGA. V was cut by 2 bases and J by 12 bases, with 11 bases left in between. CDR3 amino acids: CASSLGAALPLHF. CDR3 DNA: TGTGCCAGCAGCTTAGGAGCAGCCCTACCCCTCCACTTT.

The genes are TRBV3-1 (or the pseudogene TRBV3-2) and TRBJ1-3, with no clear D. The CDR3 is 16 residues long. CDR1 LGHDT and CDR2 YNNKEL come from the germline V gene (reference sequence). V was cut by 1 base and J by 2 bases, with 12 bases left in between. The DNA of the CDR3 is TGTGCCAGCAGCCAAGGCGGGTTTCAGCCTGGAAACACCATATATTTT. Its protein product is CASSQGGFQPGNTIYF.

The rearrangement joins TRBV3-1 (or the pseudogene TRBV3-2) to TRBJ2-7; D is ambiguous. Trimming removed 3 bases at V and 2 bases at J, with 11 bases between. The germline V gene has CDR1 LGHDT and CDR2 YNNKEL (reference sequence). This CDR3 spans 14 amino acids. The CDR3 nucleotides read TGTGCCAGCAGCCACGACGATCTGCCCTACGAGCAGTACGTC. It encodes CASSHDDLPYEQYV.

J is TRBJ1-1 and V is TRBV6-6, with 7 bases aligning to TRBD1. There are 14 residues in the CDR3. In germline, CDR1 is MNHNY, CDR2 SVGAGI (reference sequence). Germline trimming cut 0 bases from V and 4 bases from J; bases unmatched to any gene: 2. The CDR3, as DNA: TGTGCCAGCAGTTACTCAGGGGGCGGCACTGAAGCTTTCTTT. Its translation is CASSYSGGGTEAFF.

CDR3 bases: TGCGCCAGCAGCAGGGACAGGGAGGGAGAAAAACTGTTTTTT. Protein: CASSRDREGEKLFF. V usage is TRBV5-1 and J usage is TRBJ1-4; 9 bases map to TRBD1. Losses at the gene ends were 4 bases for V and 8 bases for J; bases not matched to a gene: 6. This CDR3 region has 14 residues. Per germline, CDR1 SGHRS and CDR2 YFSETQ.

The sample holds one count of this clone. The rearrangement links TRBV19 to TRBJ2-3, with D hard to call. The CDR3 has 15 residues. Per the germline V gene, CDR1 is LNHDA and CDR2 is SQIVND (reference sequence). V lost 5 bases, J lost 2 bases, and 14 bases lay in between. DNA for the CDR3: TGTGCCAGTAGTGCCAGTCCCTCTCTCACAGATACGCAGTATTTT. Its protein product is CASSASPSLTDTQYF.

The gene calls are TRBV15 and TRBJ2-7; 9 nucleotides line up with TRBD2. V lost 0 bases, J lost 6 bases, and 9 bases stayed unmatched. The CDR3 has 16 residues. The germline CDR1 and CDR2 sequences are LNHNV and YYDKDF (reference sequence). The CDR3 DNA follows: TGTGCCACCAGCAGAGATATGGGCGGGGGGGCCGCCGAGCAGTACTTC. Its translation is CATSRDMGGGAAEQYF.

The gene calls are TRBV7-9 and TRBJ2-1; unclear D gene. The CDR3 sequence is 14 residues long. Germline V gene data show CDR1 as SEHNR and CDR2 as FQNEAQ (reference sequence). V gave up 5 bases and J gave up 0 bases, with 8 bases separating them. CDR3 region: CASSPRVSYNEQFF. The CDR3 DNA is TGTGCCAGCAGCCCACGCGTCTCCTACAATGAGCAGTTCTTC.

The rearrangement links TRBV5-5 to TRBJ2-7; tentatively, D is TRBD1 or TRBD2 (5 bases each). The CDR3 has 17 amino acids. With 0 bases removed from V and 9 bases from J, the gap between germline ends came to 25 bases. Per germline, CDR1 SGHKS and CDR2 YYEKEE (reference sequence). This CDR3 is CASSLDLSGRTVRGQYV. As DNA, the CDR3 is TGTGCCAGCAGCTTGGATCTCTCGGGGCGCACCGTACGTGGGCAGTACGTC.

This chain connects TRBV24-1 to TRBJ1-3; D is possibly TRBD1 (5 bases). CDR1 and CDR2 (germline): KGHDR, SFDVKD. Deletions cut 3 bases from V and 0 bases from J, with 8 bases between. CDR3 length: 15 residues. The CDR3 region is CATSDLQDSGNTIYF. In DNA form, the CDR3 reads TGTGCCACCAGTGATCTACAGGACTCTGGAAACACCATATATTTT.

The J gene is TRBJ2-3, the V gene TRBV7-3; 7 bases are shared with TRBD2. J gave up 4 bases and V 4 bases, and 8 bases lay outside the gene matches. In germline, CDR1 is SGHTA, CDR2 FQGTGA. The CDR3 is 15 residues long. The CDR3 DNA is TGTGCCAGCAGCTCCTCCGGGACTAACCCAGATACGCAGTATTTT. Amino acids: CASSSSGTNPDTQYF.

The chain joins TRBV7-9 to TRBJ2-1, with D perhaps TRBD1 (5 bases). The CDR3 has 15 amino acids. In germline, CDR1 is SEHNR, CDR2 FQNEAQ (reference sequence). V lost 1 base and J 0 bases, leaving 7 bases between the germline ends. CDR3 DNA: TGTGCCAGCAGCTTAGGGCAGGGCTCCTACAATGAGCAGTTCTTC. Its protein is CASSLGQGSYNEQFF. Full variable domain (outside the CDR3, taken from reference TRBV7-9 and TRBJ2-1): DTGVSQNPRHKITKRGQNVTFRCDPISEHNRLYWYRQTLGQGPEFLTYFQNEAQLEKSRLLSDRFSAERPKGSFSTLEIQRTEQGDSAMYLCASSLGQGSYNEQFFGPGTRLTVL.

The sample holds a few counts of this clone. The chain uses TRBV19 and TRBJ1-2, with TRBD1 identical over 8 bases. Germline CDR1 and CDR2: LNHDA and SQIVND (reference sequence). Germline trimming cut 3 bases from V and 4 bases from J; bases unmatched to any gene: 13. The CDR3 covers 17 residues. The CDR3 here is CASSISLGGDRIYGYTF. CDR3 nucleotides: TGTGCCAGTAGTATTTCTTTGGGGGGGGACAGGATCTATGGCTACACCTTC.

V usage is TRBV5-5 and J usage is TRBJ1-5, with 8 bases lining up with TRBD1. J gave up 7 bases and V 5 bases, and 5 bases lay outside the gene matches. Germline V gives CDR1 SGHKS, CDR2 YYEKEE (reference sequence). The CDR3 runs 13 residues. CDR3 in DNA: TGTGCCAGCAGTCAGGGGGCCAACCAGCCCCAGCATTTT. It specifies CASSQGANQPQHF.